This T cell receptor (beta chain) was sequenced during a study of T cell responses to AZD1222 COVID-19 vaccine. Notes on the study in general: Without day 14 samples, only post-peak T cell repertoires were studied. The donor group comprised mostly white British people and more females; the analysis possibly underestimated clonal diversity.

The data were produced by immunoSEQ multiplex PCR, yet TCRdb's version contains in-frame clones alone and is incomplete. This table has under 200,000 clones, about 90% appearing once. V dropped 5 bases and J dropped 5 bases, with 19 bases sitting between them. The CDR3 totals 15 residues. Germline V CDR1 and CDR2: GTSNPN, SVGIG (reference sequence). This clone was seen once. Its antigen is unidentified. The gene calls are TRBV30 and TRBJ1-5, with D perhaps TRBD1 (6 bases). The sequencing used peripheral blood, collected on day 0 of MenACWY control vaccination. This clonotype was sampled from an adult in good health. The CDR3 here is CAWATGTYMDQPQHF. CDR3 DNA: TGTGCCTGGGCTACCGGGACATACATGGATCAGCCCCAGCATTTT.